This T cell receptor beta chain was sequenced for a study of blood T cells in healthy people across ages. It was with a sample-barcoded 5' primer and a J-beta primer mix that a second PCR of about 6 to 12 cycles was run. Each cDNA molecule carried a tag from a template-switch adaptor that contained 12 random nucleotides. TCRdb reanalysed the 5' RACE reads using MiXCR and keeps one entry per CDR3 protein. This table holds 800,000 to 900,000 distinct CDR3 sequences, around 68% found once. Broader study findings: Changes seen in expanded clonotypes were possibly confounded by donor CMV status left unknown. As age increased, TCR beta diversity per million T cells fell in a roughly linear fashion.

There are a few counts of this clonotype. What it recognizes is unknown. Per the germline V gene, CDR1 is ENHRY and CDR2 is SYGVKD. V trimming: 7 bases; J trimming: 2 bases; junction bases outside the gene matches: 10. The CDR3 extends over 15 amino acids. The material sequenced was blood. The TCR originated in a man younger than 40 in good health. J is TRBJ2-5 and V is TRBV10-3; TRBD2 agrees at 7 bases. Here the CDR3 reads CAINSVGGLQETQYF. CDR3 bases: TGTGCCATCAACTCCGTCGGGGGGTTACAAGAGACCCAGTACTTC.